Sequencing of this TCR beta chain was carried out in a study of blood T cell repertoires in COVID-19. Repertoires were generated with immunoSEQ multiplex PCR, while TCRdb's copy carries only in-frame clones and drops some. In the table there are about 180,000 clones, roughly 85% of which are singletons. This clone came up a few times. The clonotype was recovered from a woman aged 18-30 years who had recovered from COVID-19. The sequencing sample was made of PBMCs or T cells enriched from blood (not recorded which).

The CDR3 DNA is TGTGCCAGCAGTCGGGACAGGGAGGCGAACACCATATATTTT. This gives the protein CASSRDREANTIYF. V gene TRBV7-2 combines with J gene TRBJ1-3, with 9 bases identical to TRBD1. There are 14 residues in the CDR3. V lost 6 bases to trimming and J lost 7 bases; unmatched junction nucleotides: 7. The germline V gene has CDR1 SGHTA and CDR2 FQGNSA.